The 5 T cell receptor beta chains below come from one sample, sequenced in a study of T cell responses to AZD1222 COVID-19 vaccine. Profiling relied on immunoSEQ multiplex PCR, and the TCRdb table lists in-frame clones only, not all of them. The sample consists of 75,000 to 85,000 clones, about 74% of them appearing once. Sequences were derived from peripheral blood, sampled 28 days after the second dose of the MenACWY control vaccine. These receptors were obtained from an adult who received the MenACWY meningococcal vaccine as a control.

This clone was seen a handful of times. The gene calls are TRBV28 and TRBJ1-4, with TRBD1 matching over 11 bases. This CDR3 region has 17 residues. V lost 5 bases, J lost 3 bases, and 8 bases stayed unmatched. The germline CDR1 and CDR2 sequences are MDHEN and SYDVKM. The CDR3 here is CASSPRTGGAANEKLFF. In DNA, the CDR3 is TGTGCCAGCAGTCCCCGGACAGGGGGCGCGGCTAATGAAAAACTGTTTTTT.

The V call is TRBV10-3, the J call TRBJ1-6; unclear D gene. This CDR3 has 13 residues. Germline V lookup: CDR1 ENHRY, CDR2 SYGVKD. Trimming stripped 4 bases from V and 8 bases from J, with 9 bases between. The CDR3 sequence: CAISGSEDSPLHF. The CDR3 DNA follows: TGTGCCATCAGTGGTTCGGAGGATTCACCCCTCCACTTT.

The rearrangement uses TRBV3-1 (or the pseudogene TRBV3-2) and TRBJ2-7, with a possible D match to TRBD2 (7 bases). The CDR3 spans 14 residues. V gave up 4 bases and J gave up 5 bases, with 15 bases separating them. CDR1 and CDR2 (germline): LGHDT, YNNKEL (reference sequence). CDR3 protein: CASSRRGGFHEQYF. CDR3 sequence (DNA): TGTGCCAGCAGCCGGAGGGGGGGCTTCCACGAGCAGTACTTC.

The chain carries TRBV18 and TRBJ2-7, with D possibly being TRBD2 (5 bases). This CDR3 comprises 17 residues. V lost 1 base to trimming and J lost 2 bases, with 18 bases between them. Germline lookup yields CDR1 KGHSH and CDR2 LQKENI. The DNA of the CDR3 is TGTGCCAGCTCACCACGCGATGTTAGGGAAGCGGCCTACGAGCAGTACTTC. This sequence encodes CASSPRDVREAAYEQYF.

The chain combines TRBV28 with TRBJ1-1; D gene unclear. CDR1 and CDR2 from the germline V gene are MDHEN and SYDVKM. CDR3 length: 14 amino acids. V was trimmed by 6 bases and J by 6 bases, leaving 17 bases between them. For the CDR3, the DNA is TGTGCCAGCAGATCCGGCATCGTCTTTGCTGAAGCTTTCTTT. It is translated as CASRSGIVFAEAFF.